This T cell receptor (beta chain) was obtained from a study of OX40 agonist ivuxolimab in advanced cancers. Study-wide background: Of the patients, three showed partial responses, one with hepatocellular carcinoma and two with cutaneous melanoma.

This clone was observed a single time. One end of the junction fails to match germline, which may point to a read error. Germline-derived CDR1 and CDR2 are KGHSH and LQKENI. The CDR3 sequence is 13 residues long. Produced via immunoSEQ multiplex PCR; TCRdb's table is partial and in-frame only. Found here are more than 100,000 clones, 85% to 90% of them singletons; the top ten hold about 0.55%. This receptor was taken from an adult with an advanced solid tumor such as melanoma, head and neck, liver or kidney cancer. The chain joins TRBV18 to TRBJ1-3; D remains ambiguous. The material was CD4+ or CD8+ T cells sorted from blood, obtained in a trial of the OX40 agonist ivuxolimab. CDR3 sequence (DNA): TGTGCCAGCTCACCACCTAATGGAGACACCATATATTTT. Protein product: CASSPPNGDTIYF. Together with reference TRBV18 and TRBJ1-3, the CDR3 gives the full variable domain: NAGVMQNPRHLVRRRGQEARLRCSPMKGHSHVYWYRQLPEEGLKFMVYLQKENIIDESGMPKERFSAEFPKEGPSILRIQQVVRGDSAAYFCASSPPNGDTIYFGEGSWLTVV.